The entry that follows covers one TCR beta chain sequence. Its antigen is currently unknown. These data belong to a study of cytomegalovirus exposure and HLA in healthy donors. Study context: Approximately 190 million T cells yielded roughly 120 million unique TCR beta sequences, as an earlier analysis found. Study-level points and caveats: It was reported in a later analysis that an Asian-associated ancestry cluster showed fewer N-insertions than the approximately 670-donor mean. A later look showed TCR association rates differing by HLA locus, highest for DRB1 and lowest for HLA-C. Near-uniform donor sequencing depth was presumed by presence/absence analyses.

PCR employed 60 Vbeta and 13 Jbeta primers. Here immunoSEQ multiplex PCR was the method, and the copy in TCRdb shows in-frame clones only, minus some. This table holds about 150,000 clones, around 74% found once. CDR1 and CDR2 (germline): SEHNR, FQNEAQ (reference sequence). The germline V and J ends were trimmed by 4 bases and 4 bases, with 11 bases remaining between them. The length of the CDR3 is 13 residues. This rearrangement joins TRBV7-9 to TRBJ2-7; TRBD1 might be the D (5 bases). This TCR was sampled from a man aged 45-65 years in good health and CMV-seropositive. Sequenced input: PBMCs. The CDR3 sequence: CASSSQGGYEQYF. In DNA, the CDR3 is TGTGCCAGCAGCTCTCAGGGTGGGTACGAGCAGTACTTC.